The next 2 T cell receptor beta chains were all read from a single sample in a study of CD8+ T cells in alopecia areata. Extraction of RNA preceded its reverse transcription into cDNA, which served as the sequencing template. Sequencing used immunoSEQ multiplex PCR; TCRdb keeps in-frame clones, though not all of them. The table has about 210,000 clones, 66% seen once. Treatment defined: oral pan-JAK inhibitor, 5-10 mg twice daily. This specimen was CD4+ T cells sorted from blood, taken between weeks 43 and 45, from a patient treated with tofacitinib. Source of these receptors: a human donor with alopecia areata.

V gene TRBV4-3 combines with J gene TRBJ1-5; tentative D call: TRBD1 (6 bases). The germline V gene has CDR1 LGHNA and CDR2 YSLEER. The CDR3 has 14 amino acids. V was clipped by 3 bases and J by 1 base, with 7 bases between them. The CDR3 region is CASSHGTSNQPQHF. CDR3 DNA: TGCGCCAGCAGCCACGGGACAAGCAATCAGCCCCAGCATTTT.

The CDR3 region has the DNA TGCAGCGTTGAAGTGCACGGAGGTGGCTACACCTTC. Its translation: CSVEVHGGGYTF. V is TRBV29-1 and J is TRBJ1-2; no reliable D call. The V end was cut by 1 base, the J end by 7 bases, with 10 bases between. The CDR3 has 12 residues. The germline V gene has CDR1 SQVTM and CDR2 ANQGSEA.